A single T cell receptor (beta chain) is shown here with its context. Its antigen is not known. Within the sample, other DNA sequences also encode this same CDR3. Amplification used 60 Vbeta primers and 13 Jbeta primers. Produced via immunoSEQ multiplex PCR; TCRdb's table is partial and in-frame only. This sample carries about 190,000 clones, about 87% of them seen once, and the ten largest clones take about 1.7%. From germline, CDR1 is SQVTM and CDR2 ANQGSEA. The CDR3 contains 11 residues. V lost 4 bases, J lost 4 bases, and 7 bases lay in between. These data are taken from a study of cytomegalovirus exposure and HLA in healthy donors. Findings and caveats of the study: TCR beta V- and J-gene trimming, according to a later analysis, was linked to a missense DCLRE1C variant.

This receptor was identified in a woman aged 18-30 years in good health and CMV-seronegative. The specimen was PBMCs. This rearrangement joins TRBV29-1 to TRBJ1-2; maybe TRBD1 (6 bases). Here the CDR3 reads CSVAGAYGYTF. For the CDR3, the DNA is TGCAGCGTTGCAGGGGCCTATGGCTACACCTTC.